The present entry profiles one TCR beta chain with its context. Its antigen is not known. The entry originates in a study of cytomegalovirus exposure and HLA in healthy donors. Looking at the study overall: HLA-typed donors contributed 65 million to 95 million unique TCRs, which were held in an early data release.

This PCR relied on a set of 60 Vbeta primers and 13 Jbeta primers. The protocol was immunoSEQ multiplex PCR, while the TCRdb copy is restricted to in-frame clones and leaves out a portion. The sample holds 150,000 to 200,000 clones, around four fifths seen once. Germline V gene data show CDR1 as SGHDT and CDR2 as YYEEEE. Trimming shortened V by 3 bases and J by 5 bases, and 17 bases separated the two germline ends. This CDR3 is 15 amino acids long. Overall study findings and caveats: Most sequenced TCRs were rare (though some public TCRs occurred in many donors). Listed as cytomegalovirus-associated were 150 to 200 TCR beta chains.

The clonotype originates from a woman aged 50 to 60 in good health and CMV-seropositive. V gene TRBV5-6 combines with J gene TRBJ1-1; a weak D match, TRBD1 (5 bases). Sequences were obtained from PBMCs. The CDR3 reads CASSSRSAGGTEAFF. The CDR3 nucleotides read TGTGCCAGCAGCTCCCGGTCAGCCGGGGGGACTGAAGCTTTCTTT.